A selection of T cell receptor beta chains follows, all from one sample in a study of blood T cell repertoires in COVID-19. Assay: immunoSEQ multiplex PCR; the TCRdb copy retains only in-frame clones and omits some. The sample records about 250,000 clones, approximately 82% being singletons. The source material was peripheral blood. The receptors were sampled from a man between 35 and 55 years old with active or convalescent COVID-19. Both conserved end residues are part of each CDR3. A D gene is named only where the DNA matches it firmly. Clone size appears in some rows only: once, few, many, or a class for an expanded clone.

d_call	clone_size	v_call	j_call	cdr3_nt	cdr3_aa
TRBD1	.	TRBV5-6	TRBJ2-7	TGTGCCAGCAGCCGCATGACAGGGTCTTCGGGCGAGCAGTACTTC	CASSRMTGSSGEQYF
.	once	TRBV7-9	TRBJ1-1	TGTGCCAGCAGCTCCGGAGACAGGCTGAACACTGAAGCTTTCTTT	CASSSGDRLNTEAFF
.	.	TRBV19	TRBJ1-2	TGTGCCAGTAGGGAGGCAGCCACTAACTATGGCTACACCTTC	CASREAATNYGYTF
TRBD1	.	TRBV25-1	TRBJ1-2	TGTGCCAGCAGTGAGACGGACAGGATCTATGGCTACACCTTC	CASSETDRIYGYTF
.	many	TRBV24-1	TRBJ2-5	TGTGCCACCAGTGACTCGGAGACCCAGTACTTC	CATSDSETQYF
TRBD1	.	TRBV27	TRBJ2-5	TGTGCCAGCAGTGCCGACAGGGAAGAGACCCAGTACTTC	CASSADREETQYF
.	.	TRBV7-9	TRBJ1-1	TGTGCCAGCAGCGTATCGAGAGACACTGAAGCTTTCTTT	CASSVSRDTEAFF
TRBD2	.	TRBV4-2	TRBJ2-7	TGTGCCAGCAGCCAAGAACTAGCGGGGGAGCGGGAGCAGTACTTC	CASSQELAGEREQYF
.	.	TRBV30	TRBJ2-1	TGTGCCTGGAAATGGGACACGGCAGGCAATGAGCAGTTCTTC	CAWKWDTAGNEQFF
.	once	TRBV5-1	TRBJ2-7	TGCGCCAGCAGTGTGGAGCGGAATGCGGAGCAGTACTTC	CASSVERNAEQYF
.	.	TRBV2	TRBJ2-7	TGTGCCAGCGCCAAGCAGGGCTCCTACGAGCAGTACTTC	CASAKQGSYEQYF
.	.	TRBV10-3	TRBJ1-2	TGTGCCATCAGGGCGGTGTCTGTCTATGGCTACACCTTC	CAIRAVSVYGYTF
.	.	TRBV3-1/TRBV3-2	TRBJ1-3	TGTGCCAGCAGCCTACAGCTAAGAAACACCATATATTTT	CASSLQLRNTIYF
.	.	TRBV7-3	TRBJ1-1	TGTGCCAGCAGCTTAGGGCACCCGAACACTGAAGCTTTCTTT	CASSLGHPNTEAFF
TRBD1	.	TRBV19	TRBJ2-4	TGTGCCAGTAGTATCGCAGGGGGCAGCATTCAGTACTTC	CASSIAGGSIQYF
.	.	TRBV30	TRBJ2-4	TGTGCCTGGACTAGACTAGCCAAAAACATTCAGTACTTC	CAWTRLAKNIQYF
.	.	TRBV7-2	TRBJ1-1	TGTGCCAGCAGCCCGCCTCAGGGGACTGAAGCTTTCTTT	CASSPPQGTEAFF
.	.	TRBV29-1	TRBJ2-1	TGCAGCGTGGGCTTATCCTACAATGAGCAGTTCTTC	CSVGLSYNEQFF
.	.	TRBV4-2	TRBJ2-1	TGTGCCAGCAGGCCGCTGGACAGCTACAATGAGCAGTTCTTC	CASRPLDSYNEQFF
TRBD1	.	TRBV5-1	TRBJ2-1	TGCGCCAGCACATCGGCAGGGGGCTACAGTGAGCAGTTCTTC	CASTSAGGYSEQFF
.	.	TRBV29-1	TRBJ1-1	TGCAGCGTTGAAGATCTTCTAGGATCCACTGAAGCTTTCTTT	CSVEDLLGSTEAFF
.	.	TRBV18	TRBJ2-5	TGTGCCAGCTCTCAACCACAGGCGCCCAGAGAGACCCAGTACTTC	CASSQPQAPRETQYF
.	.	TRBV29-1	TRBJ1-1	TGCAGCGGGACGACAGCCGTGGCTGAAGCTTTCTTT	CSGTTAVAEAFF
TRBD1	.	TRBV6-5	TRBJ2-2	TGTGCCAGCAGTTACTCGACAGGGTTCGGGGAGCTGTTTTTT	CASSYSTGFGELFF
TRBD1	.	TRBV18	TRBJ1-6	TGTGCCAGCTCCCTAGGGACAGGCGGCACGAATTCACCCCTCCACTTT	CASSLGTGGTNSPLHF
.	.	TRBV7-9	TRBJ1-3	TGTGCCAGCAGCCGCTCTGGAAACACCATATATTTT	CASSRSGNTIYF
.	.	TRBV11-2	TRBJ1-6	TGTGCCAGCAGCTTAGCGGAAGGCGGGAGAACCCAGTATAATTCACCCCTCCACTTT	CASSLAEGGRTQYNSPLHF
.	few	TRBV30	TRBJ1-2	TGTGCCTGGAGTGTGGGACTGACCTCGTCTAACGGCTACACCTTC	CAWSVGLTSSNGYTF
.	once	TRBV4-1	TRBJ1-2	TGCGCCAGCAGCCCCAACACGGAACCACGTCCCAGGGATGGCTACACCTTC	CASSPNTEPRPRDGYTF
.	.	TRBV28	TRBJ2-2	TGTGCCAGCGCTCCCGCGGGGCCGGACACCGGGGAGCTGTTTTTT	CASAPAGPDTGELFF
TRBD1	.	TRBV5-1	TRBJ2-3	TGCGCCAGCAGCTTGATGGGGACAGCTAGCACAGATACGCAGTATTTT	CASSLMGTASTDTQYF
.	.	TRBV6-6	TRBJ2-7	TGTGCCAGCAGTTCCCAAAAAGCCCCGCTCTCCTACGAGCAGTACTTC	CASSSQKAPLSYEQYF
.	.	TRBV5-4	TRBJ1-2	TGTGCCAGCAGCTTGGGGCAGGGGATCAATGGCTACACCTTC	CASSLGQGINGYTF
.	once	TRBV10-3	TRBJ1-4	TGTGCCATCAGTGAGTCAATGTCAGGGGTTGAAAAACTGTTTTTT	CAISESMSGVEKLFF
.	.	TRBV9	TRBJ2-3	TGTGCCAGCAGCGCCCGAGGAGGGCGTAACACAGATACGCAGTATTTT	CASSARGGRNTDTQYF
TRBD1	many	TRBV30	TRBJ1-1	TGTGCCTGGAGTCCCCTGACAGGGAAGAACACTGAAGCTTTCTTT	CAWSPLTGKNTEAFF
.	.	TRBV7-2	TRBJ1-3	TGTGCCAGCAGCTTAAGAGGTGGGAGGGGCGGAGGAAACACCATATATTTT	CASSLRGGRGGGNTIYF
.	.	TRBV7-9	TRBJ2-3	TGTGCCAGCAGCCAGGGGATGAACACAGATACGCAGTATTTT	CASSQGMNTDTQYF
TRBD1	.	TRBV5-1	TRBJ1-6	TGCGCCAGCAGCTTGGAAGGACAGGGTCTTCGTTCACCCCTCCACTTT	CASSLEGQGLRSPLHF
TRBD1	.	TRBV30	TRBJ2-3	TGTGCCTGGAGTAAAGGACAGGGGGCCCTGGCGGATACGCAGTATTTT	CAWSKGQGALADTQYF
.	.	TRBV27	TRBJ2-7	TGTGCCAGCAGTTATCGATACTCCCCCACAGGGTTCTACGAGCAGTACTTC	CASSYRYSPTGFYEQYF
.	.	TRBV3-1/TRBV3-2	TRBJ2-1	TGTGCCAGCAGCCAAGTCCCCCGGGGGAATGAGCAGTTCTTC	CASSQVPRGNEQFF
.	.	TRBV7-3	TRBJ1-1	TGTGCCAGCAGCTTACAGGAGAACACTGAAGCTTTCTTT	CASSLQENTEAFF
.	once	TRBV5-4	TRBJ1-2	TGTGCCAGCAGCGGAGGAGGGACTGGGGGTAAGGCTGGCTACACCTTC	CASSGGGTGGKAGYTF
TRBD1	.	TRBV6-5	TRBJ1-2	TGTGCCAGCAGGGGGACAGGTCCTAACTATGGCTACACCTTC	CASRGTGPNYGYTF
.	.	TRBV15	TRBJ1-1	TGTGCCACCAGCAGAGACGGGAACACTGAAGCTTTCTTT	CATSRDGNTEAFF
TRBD1	few	TRBV6-1	TRBJ1-5	TGTGCCAGCAGTGAGACAGGGCTGGAGCCCCAGCATTTT	CASSETGLEPQHF
TRBD1	.	TRBV19	TRBJ1-5	TGTGCCAGTAGTCGACAGGGGGGGCAGCCCCAGCATTTT	CASSRQGGQPQHF